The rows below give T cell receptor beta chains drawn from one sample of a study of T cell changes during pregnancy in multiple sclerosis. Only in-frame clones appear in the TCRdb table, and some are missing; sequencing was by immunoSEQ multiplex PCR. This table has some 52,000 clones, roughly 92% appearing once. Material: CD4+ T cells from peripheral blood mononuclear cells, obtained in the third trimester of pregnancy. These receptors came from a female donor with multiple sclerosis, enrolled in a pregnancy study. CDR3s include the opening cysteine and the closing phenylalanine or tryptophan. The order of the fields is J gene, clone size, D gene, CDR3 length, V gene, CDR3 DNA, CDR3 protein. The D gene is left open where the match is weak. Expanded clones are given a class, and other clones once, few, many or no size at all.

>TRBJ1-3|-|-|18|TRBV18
TGTGCCAGCTCACCACCTTTCATTGGACAGTACTCTGGAAACACCATATATTTT
CASSPPFIGQYSGNTIYF
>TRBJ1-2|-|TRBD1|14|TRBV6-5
TGTGCCAGCAGACAGACCCGGGACAGCTATGGCTACACCTTC
CASRQTRDSYGYTF
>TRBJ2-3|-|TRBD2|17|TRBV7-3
TGTGCCAGCAGCTTAGGCGGCGGGCGGGGGGGCAAAGATACGCAGTATTTT
CASSLGGGRGGKDTQYF
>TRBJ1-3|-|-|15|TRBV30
TGTGCCTGGAGTGGGACATCCTGGGGTGGAAACACCATATATTTT
CAWSGTSWGGNTIYF
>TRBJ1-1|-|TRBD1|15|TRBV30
TGTGCCTGGAGTCAAGGGGGCGCGGTGGTCACTGAAGCTTTCTTT
CAWSQGGAVVTEAFF
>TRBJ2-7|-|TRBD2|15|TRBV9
TGTGCCAGCAGCGTAAGGTCGGGGGGGCTGTACGAGCAGTACTTC
CASSVRSGGLYEQYF
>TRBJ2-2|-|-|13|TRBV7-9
TGTGCCAGCAGCTTAGGAGTTTCCGGGGAGCTGTTTTTT
CASSLGVSGELFF
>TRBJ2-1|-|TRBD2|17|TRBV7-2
TGTGCCAGCAGCTTATGGTCAGCGGGGGGGGCTCAATGGGAGCAGTTCTTC
CASSLWSAGGAQWEQFF
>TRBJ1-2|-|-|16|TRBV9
TGTGCCAGCAGCGCCCAAGGGGCAGGGATCGGGTATGGCTACACCTTC
CASSAQGAGIGYGYTF
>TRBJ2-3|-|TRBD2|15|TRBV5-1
TGCGCCAGCAGCCGACGGGCGGGGGGCACAGATACGCAGTATTTT
CASSRRAGGTDTQYF
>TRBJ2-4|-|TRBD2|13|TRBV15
TGTGCCACCAGGCTAGCGGGGGGAAACATTCAGTACTTC
CATRLAGGNIQYF
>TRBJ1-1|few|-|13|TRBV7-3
TGTGCCAGCAGCACCCACAGAAACACTGAAGCTTTCTTT
CASSTHRNTEAFF
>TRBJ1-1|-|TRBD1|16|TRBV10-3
TGTGCCAGGGAAAGGGACAGGGGAAAGGGGAGCACTGAAGCTTTCTTT
CARERDRGKGSTEAFF
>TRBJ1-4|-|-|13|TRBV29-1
TGCAGCGTTGGTGTCAGTCCGAATGAAAAACTGTTTTTT
CSVGVSPNEKLFF
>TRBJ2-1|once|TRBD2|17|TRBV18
TGTGCCAGCTCACCTTGGGGGATAGCGGGGGCCTACAATGAGCAGTTCTTC
CASSPWGIAGAYNEQFF
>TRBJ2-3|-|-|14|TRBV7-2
TGTGCCAGCAGCTTAGAGCTAGCGAGAAATACGCAGTATTTT
CASSLELARNTQYF
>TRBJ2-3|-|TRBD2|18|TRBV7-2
TGTGCCAGCAGCTTAGCGTTTACTAGCGGGGGGCCATCGGATACGCAGTATTTT
CASSLAFTSGGPSDTQYF
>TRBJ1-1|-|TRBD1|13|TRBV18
TGTGCCAGCTCAGGGGACAGGAACACTGAAGCTTTCTTT
CASSGDRNTEAFF
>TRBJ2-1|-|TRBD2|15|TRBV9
TGTGCCAGCAGCGTAGCTAGCGGGGGGCCCAATGAGCAGTTCTTC
CASSVASGGPNEQFF
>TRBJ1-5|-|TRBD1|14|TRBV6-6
TGTGCCAGCAGTGGACAGGGGCGACATCAGCCCCAGCATTTT
CASSGQGRHQPQHF
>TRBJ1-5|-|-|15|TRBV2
TGTGCCAGCAGTGAAGCGACGGGGGATGCTTCGCCCCAGCATTTT
CASSEATGDASPQHF
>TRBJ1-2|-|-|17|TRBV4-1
TGCGCCAGCAGCCAAGCCGGGCAGGGAAAGGCTGATAGAGGCTACACCTTC
CASSQAGQGKADRGYTF
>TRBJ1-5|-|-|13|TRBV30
TGTGCCTGGAGTTGGCAGGGCAATCAGCCCCAGCATTTT
CAWSWQGNQPQHF
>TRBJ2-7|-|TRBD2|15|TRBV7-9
TGTGCCAGCAGCTTAGTCGGGGGGGCTCCCTACGAGCAGTACTTC
CASSLVGGAPYEQYF
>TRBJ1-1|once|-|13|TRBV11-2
TGTGCCAGCAGGCGAGGTGCTAACACTGAAGCTTTCTTT
CASRRGANTEAFF
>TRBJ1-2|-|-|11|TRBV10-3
TGTGCCATCCGACAGAACTATGGCTACACCTTC
CAIRQNYGYTF
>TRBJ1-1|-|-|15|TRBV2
TGTGCCAGCAGCTTACAGGGCACCCTGAACACTGAAGCTTTCTTT
CASSLQGTLNTEAFF
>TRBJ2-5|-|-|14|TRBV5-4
TGTGCCAGCACATTGAACGTTAGACAAGAGACCCAGTACTTC
CASTLNVRQETQYF
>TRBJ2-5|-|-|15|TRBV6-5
TGTGCCAGCAGTTTTCTGTGGGGGGAAAGAGAGACCCAGTACTTC
CASSFLWGERETQYF
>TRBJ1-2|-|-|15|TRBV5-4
TGTGCCAGCCACCCAATCGGGGGTGATTACTATGGCTACACCTTC
CASHPIGGDYYGYTF
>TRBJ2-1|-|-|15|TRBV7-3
TGTGCCAGCAGCTCCCGCCCGAGCTCCTACAATGAGCAGTTCTTC
CASSSRPSSYNEQFF
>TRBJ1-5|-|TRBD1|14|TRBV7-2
TGTGCCAGCAGCACAGACAGGGGTGCACAGCCCCAGCATTTT
CASSTDRGAQPQHF
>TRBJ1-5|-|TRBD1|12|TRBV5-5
TGTGCCAGCAGCGAGGGGGCTCAGCCCCAGCATTTT
CASSEGAQPQHF
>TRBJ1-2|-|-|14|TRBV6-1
TGTGCCAGCAGTGGCTGGGGCAGAGACTATGGCTACACCTTC
CASSGWGRDYGYTF
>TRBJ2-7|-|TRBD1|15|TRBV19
TGTGCCAGTAGTCTCGGGACAGGGCGAGACTACGAGCAGTACTTC
CASSLGTGRDYEQYF
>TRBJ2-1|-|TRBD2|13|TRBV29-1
TGCAGCGTTTCTGGCGGGGGTTACAATGAGCAGTTCTTC
CSVSGGGYNEQFF
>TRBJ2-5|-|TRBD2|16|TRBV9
TGTGCCAGCAGCTCAACTAGCGGGGGGATCCAAGAGACCCAGTACTTC
CASSSTSGGIQETQYF
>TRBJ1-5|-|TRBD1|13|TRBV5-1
TGCGCCAGCAGCTTGTTACAGGGGGAGCCCCAGCATTTT
CASSLLQGEPQHF
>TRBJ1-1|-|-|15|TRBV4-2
TGTGCCAGCAGCCAATATCCAGTCCAGAACACTGAAGCTTTCTTT
CASSQYPVQNTEAFF
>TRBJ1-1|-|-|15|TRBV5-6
TGTGCCAGCAGCTTGGTCGGGGGGCCCAGCACTGAAGCTTTCTTT
CASSLVGGPSTEAFF
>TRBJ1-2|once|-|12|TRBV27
TGTGCCAGCAGTTCACAGGGTAGCGGCTACACCTTC
CASSSQGSGYTF
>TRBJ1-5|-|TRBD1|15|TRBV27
TGTGCCAGCAGTACGGGGACAGGGGCCAATCAGCCCCAGCATTTT
CASSTGTGANQPQHF
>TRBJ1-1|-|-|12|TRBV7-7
TGTGCCAGCAGCTCACCGGGGGGGGAAGCTTTCTTT
CASSSPGGEAFF
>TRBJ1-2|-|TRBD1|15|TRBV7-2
TGTGCCAGCAGCTTAGGAACAGGGGGCCGCTATGGCTACACCTTC
CASSLGTGGRYGYTF
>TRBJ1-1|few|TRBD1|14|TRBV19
TGTGCCAGTTCTAGGCGGACAGGGCACACTGAAGCTTTCTTT
CASSRRTGHTEAFF
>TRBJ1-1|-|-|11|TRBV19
TGTGCCTGCCTCAGGAACACTGAAGCTTTCTTT
CACLRNTEAFF
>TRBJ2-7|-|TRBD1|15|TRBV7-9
TGTGCCAGCAGCTTAGTAGGAGACAGGGGGTACGAGCAGTACTTC
CASSLVGDRGYEQYF
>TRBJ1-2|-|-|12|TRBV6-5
TGTGCCAGCAGTTTCGGCGGGGGAGGCAACACCTTC
CASSFGGGGNTF
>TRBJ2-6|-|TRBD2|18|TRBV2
TGTGCCAGCAGTGAATCGCCCAGCGGGGGCTCTGGGGCCAACGTCCTGACTTTC
CASSESPSGGSGANVLTF
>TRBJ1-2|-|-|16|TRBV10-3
TGTGCCATCAGTGAGGGATGGGGGGAGGGGAACTATGGCTACACCTTC
CAISEGWGEGNYGYTF
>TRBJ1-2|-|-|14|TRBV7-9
TGTGCCAGCAGACCCGGACAGAGGCCGTATGGCTACACCTTC
CASRPGQRPYGYTF
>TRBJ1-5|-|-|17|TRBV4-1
TGCGCCAGCAGCCAAGATGCGGGGCCCCCTCAGAATCAGCCCCAGCATTTT
CASSQDAGPPQNQPQHF
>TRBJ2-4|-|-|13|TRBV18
TGTGCCAGCTCGACGTTAGGGGATGGCATTCAGTACTTC
CASSTLGDGIQYF